These 23 T cell receptor beta chains were sequenced from one sample in a study of blood T cell repertoires in COVID-19. Libraries were prepared by immunoSEQ multiplex PCR; TCRdb keeps only in-frame clonotypes and omits some of them. This table has approximately 300,000 clones, just under 90% appearing once. The sequencing sample was made of peripheral blood. These receptors were taken from a woman aged 40 to 55 with acute or convalescent COVID-19.

The CDR3 region is CASSGRGTGELFF. The CDR3 DNA reads TGTGCCAGCAGCGGGCGGGGGACCGGGGAGCTGTTTTTT. This rearrangement joins TRBV9 to TRBJ2-2, with 7 bases that match TRBD2. In germline, CDR1 is SGDLS, CDR2 YYNGEE. This CDR3 is built from 13 residues. J gave up 5 bases and V 3 bases, and 1 base lay outside the gene matches.

This chain links TRBV7-3 with TRBJ1-2; 8 bases agree with TRBD1. The CDR3 extends over 14 amino acids. Germline CDR1 and CDR2: SGHTA and FQGTGA. V trimming: 6 bases; J trimming: 8 bases; junction bases outside the gene matches: 11. CDR3 bases: TGTGCCAGCAGTCCCGGACAGGGTCGGGGAGGCTACACCTTC. Amino acid sequence: CASSPGQGRGGYTF.

Worth noting for this clone: Distinct nucleotide sequences in the sample also encode this CDR3. The V gene is TRBV19, the J gene TRBJ2-1; 8 bases line up with TRBD2. The junction had 2 bases not matched to a gene; V was cut back by 1 base and J by 6 bases. Per the germline V gene, CDR1 is LNHDA and CDR2 is SQIVND (reference sequence). CDR3 length: 14 amino acids. CDR3 region: CASSIGRGGNEQFF. The CDR3 DNA is TGTGCCAGTAGTATAGGACGGGGGGGCAATGAGCAGTTCTTC.

The chain carries TRBV12-3 or TRBV12-4 and TRBJ1-2, with TRBD1 as a possible D gene (6 bases). Deletions cut 4 bases from V and 8 bases from J, with 14 bases between. This CDR3 comprises 13 residues. The CDR3 protein is CASSSTQGSGYTF. The CDR3 DNA is TGTGCCAGCAGTTCTACACAGGGAAGCGGCTACACCTTC.

The rearrangement joins TRBV19 to TRBJ2-3; TRBD2 is a possible D gene (7 bases). V was cut by 10 bases and J by 2 bases, with 19 bases left in between. The CDR3 has 15 residues. Per the germline V gene, CDR1 is LNHDA and CDR2 is SQIVND (reference sequence). As DNA, the CDR3 is TGTGCCACAGAGGAGGGGGGGGCCTACACAGATACGCAGTATTTT. Residues: CATEEGGAYTDTQYF.

The V and J genes are TRBV10-1 and TRBJ2-3; 12 nucleotides agree with TRBD2. There are 15 residues in the CDR3. CDR1 WNHNN and CDR2 SYGVQD come from the germline V gene (reference sequence). V shed 6 bases and J 2 bases; nucleotides not matched to a gene: 3. The CDR3 sequence: CASRRTSGDTDTQYF. Here the CDR3 DNA reads TGCGCCAGCAGGCGGACTAGCGGGGACACAGATACGCAGTATTTT.

CDR3 region: CASSQIAGASTDTQYF. The CDR3 DNA follows: TGTGCCAGCAGCCAGATAGCGGGGGCGAGCACAGATACGCAGTATTTT. J is TRBJ2-3 and V is TRBV3-1 (or the pseudogene TRBV3-2); 9 nucleotides line up with TRBD2. In germline, CDR1 is LGHDT, CDR2 YNNKEL (reference sequence). V lost 3 bases, J lost 0 bases, and 4 bases stayed unmatched. The CDR3 consists of 16 residues.

In this sample, this clone turned up once. The J gene is TRBJ1-4, the V gene TRBV5-6, with TRBD1 matching 10 bases. Per germline, CDR1 SGHDT and CDR2 YYEEEE. This CDR3 comprises 15 residues. The V gene end was trimmed by 4 bases and the J gene end by 7 bases; junction bases not matched to a gene: 7. The chain's CDR3 is CASSANGQGVEKLFF. CDR3 coding DNA: TGTGCCAGCAGCGCTAATGGACAGGGGGTTGAAAAACTGTTTTTT.

In this sample, this clone turned up a few times. The CDR3: CASSPGGTGGYTF. As DNA, the CDR3 is TGCGCCAGCAGCCCGGGCGGGACAGGTGGCTACACCTTC. This rearrangement joins TRBV5-1 to TRBJ1-2, with 8 bases aligning to TRBD1. Per the germline V gene, CDR1 is SGHRS and CDR2 is YFSETQ. The CDR3 consists of 13 residues. V lost 4 bases and J lost 7; bases outside the gene matches: 6.

The chain couples TRBV10-3 to TRBJ2-1; D call uncertain. The CDR3 extends over 14 amino acids. Germline V lookup: CDR1 ENHRY, CDR2 SYGVKD. V lost 4 bases and J lost 2, with 9 bases in between. The chain's CDR3 is CAISVSQTYNEQFF. The CDR3 DNA reads as TGTGCCATCAGTGTGTCCCAAACCTACAATGAGCAGTTCTTC.

V usage is TRBV5-6 and J usage is TRBJ1-1, with TRBD1 identical over 9 bases. The CDR3 covers 14 residues. V lost 4 bases and J lost 11; bases outside the gene matches: 12. Germline CDR1 reads SGHDT; CDR2 reads YYEEEE. The CDR3 DNA reads TGTGCCAGCAGCAGTATCCGGGACAGGGTTCAGGCTTTCTTT. It translates to CASSSIRDRVQAFF.

The V and J genes are TRBV19 and TRBJ1-1; TRBD1 matches at 9 bases. The CDR3 sequence is 16 residues long. In germline, CDR1 is LNHDA, CDR2 SQIVND (reference sequence). Trimming at V came to 6 bases and at J to 1 base, leaving 9 bases not matched to a gene. CDR3 sequence reads: CASSLHRDRANTEAFF. The CDR3, as DNA: TGTGCCAGTAGCCTTCACCGGGACAGGGCGAACACTGAAGCTTTCTTT.

V usage is TRBV14 and J usage is TRBJ1-1; maybe TRBD1 (6 bases). Trimming stripped 4 bases from V and 4 bases from J, with 19 bases between. Germline V gene lookup returns CDR1 SGHDN and CDR2 FVKESK. The CDR3 loop spans 16 amino acids. The CDR3 bases are TGTGCCAGCAGCCCTCCGGACAGCCTAAGGGGCACTGAAGCTTTCTTT. Amino acids: CASSPPDSLRGTEAFF.

This chain links TRBV24-1 with TRBJ2-4, with 12 nucleotides matching TRBD1. This CDR3 comprises 15 residues. Unmatched junction bases numbered 5, after V lost 5 bases and J lost 7 bases. Germline assignment: CDR1 KGHDR and CDR2 SFDVKD. The CDR3 nucleotides read TGTGCCACCAGTGCCGGGACAGGGGGCGCGAACATTCAGTACTTC. This gives the protein CATSAGTGGANIQYF.

The rearrangement uses TRBV6-5 and TRBJ2-5; D remains unclear. The germline CDR1 and CDR2 sequences are MNHEY and SVGAGI. Trimming pared 6 bases from V and 5 bases from J, leaving 13 bases between. CDR3 length equals 13 residues. The CDR3 sequence: CASRRLPGETQYF. In DNA form, the CDR3 reads TGTGCCAGCAGGAGATTGCCCGGTGAGACCCAGTACTTC.

A remark on this clone: Other DNA sequences in this specimen translate into the identical CDR3. This chain links TRBV21-1 with TRBJ1-5; TRBD1 is the table's D call and was not checked against the DNA. TRBV21-1 is annotated as a pseudogene. The CDR3 totals 17 residues. The CDR3 region is CASSKGRTGGAPGPQHF. In DNA form, the CDR3 reads TGTGCCAGCAGCAAAGGACGGACTGGGGGCGCCCCCGGGCCCCAGCATTTT.

The gene calls are TRBV19 and TRBJ2-7; 10 bases line up with TRBD2. Per germline, CDR1 LNHDA and CDR2 SQIVND (reference sequence). The V gene end was trimmed by 0 bases and the J gene end by 0 bases; junction bases not matched to a gene: 11. The CDR3 runs 19 residues. DNA of the CDR3: TGTGCCAGTAGTATAGACGGACCTCGGACTAGCGGAAGCTCCTACGAGCAGTACGTC. It codes for CASSIDGPRTSGSSYEQYV.

This chain links TRBV19 with TRBJ1-2; D is uncertain. V was cut by 1 base and J by 5 bases, with 14 bases left in between. The length of the CDR3 is 15 residues. Per the germline V gene, CDR1 is LNHDA and CDR2 is SQIVND (reference sequence). The CDR3 DNA is TGTGCCAGTAGTATAGGGTCGTCCCAGGCATATGGCTACACCTTC. Translating gives CASSIGSSQAYGYTF.

The CDR3 sequence is CASSQGDRHATNEKLFF. In DNA, the CDR3 is TGTGCCAGCAGCCAAGGGGACAGACATGCAACTAATGAAAAACTGTTTTTT. The V call is TRBV3-1 (or the pseudogene TRBV3-2), the J call TRBJ1-4, with 7 bases matching TRBD1. Looked up from germline, CDR1 is LGHDT and CDR2 is YNNKEL (reference sequence). Trimming took 1 base from V and 0 from J; bases not matched to a gene: 5. The CDR3 extends over 17 amino acids.

This sequence joins TRBV4-1 and TRBJ1-6; D remains ambiguous. The CDR3 spans 15 residues. Germline lookup yields CDR1 MGHRA and CDR2 YSYEKL. Trimming pared 5 bases from V and 9 bases from J, leaving 17 bases between. CDR3 residues: CASSSSTSEASPLHF. CDR3 nucleotides: TGCGCCAGCAGCTCAAGTACGTCCGAGGCTTCACCCCTCCACTTT.

V usage is TRBV30 and J usage is TRBJ1-5; unclear D gene. Germline V gene lookup returns CDR1 GTSNPN and CDR2 SVGIG (reference sequence). Trimming shortened V by 0 bases and J by 4 bases, and 7 bases separated the two germline ends. This CDR3 has 13 residues. CDR3 DNA sequence: TGTGCCTGGAGTGTACGAGCTAATCAGCCCCAGCATTTT. It translates to CAWSVRANQPQHF.

J is TRBJ1-1 and V is TRBV3-1 (or the pseudogene TRBV3-2), with TRBD1 matching over 7 bases. The CDR3 is 15 residues long. Looked up from germline, CDR1 is LGHDT and CDR2 is YNNKEL (reference sequence). Losses at the gene ends were 4 bases for V and 3 bases for J; bases not matched to a gene: 8. CDR3: CASSPYLDRDTEAFF. The CDR3 DNA is TGTGCCAGCAGCCCGTACCTAGACAGGGACACTGAAGCTTTCTTT.

The DNA for the CDR3 is TGTGCCAGCAGTTTAAGGGCACAGGGGAACACTGAAGCTTTCTTT. It translates to CASSLRAQGNTEAFF. V and J are TRBV27 and TRBJ1-1; D may be TRBD1 (6 bases). With 2 bases removed from V and 1 base from J, the gap between germline ends came to 11 bases. CDR1 is MNHEY and CDR2 is SMNVEV in the germline V gene (reference sequence). The CDR3 runs 15 residues.